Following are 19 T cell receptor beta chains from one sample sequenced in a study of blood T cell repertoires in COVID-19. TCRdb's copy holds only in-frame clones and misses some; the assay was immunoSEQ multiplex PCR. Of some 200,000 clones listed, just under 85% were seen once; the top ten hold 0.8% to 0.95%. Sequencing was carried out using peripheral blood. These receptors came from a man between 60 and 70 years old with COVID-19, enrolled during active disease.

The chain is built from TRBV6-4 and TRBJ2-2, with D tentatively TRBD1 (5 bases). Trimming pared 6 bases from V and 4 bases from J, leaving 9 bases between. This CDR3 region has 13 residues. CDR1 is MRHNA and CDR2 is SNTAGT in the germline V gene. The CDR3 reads CASSDQGTGELFF. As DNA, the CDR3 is TGTGCCAGCAGCGACCAGGGCACCGGGGAGCTGTTTTTT.

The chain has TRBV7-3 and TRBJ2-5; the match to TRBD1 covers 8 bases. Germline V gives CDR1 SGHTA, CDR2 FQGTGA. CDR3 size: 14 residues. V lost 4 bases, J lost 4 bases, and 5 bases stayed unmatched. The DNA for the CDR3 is TGTGCCAGCAGCTCCGGACAGGGTGGAGAGACCCAGTACTTC. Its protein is CASSSGQGGETQYF.

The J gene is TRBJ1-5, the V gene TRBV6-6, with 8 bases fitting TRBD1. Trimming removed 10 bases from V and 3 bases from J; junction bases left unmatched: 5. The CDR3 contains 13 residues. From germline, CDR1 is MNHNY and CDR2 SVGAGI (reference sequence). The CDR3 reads CATQQGVNQPQHF. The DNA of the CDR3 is TGTGCCACTCAACAGGGGGTCAATCAGCCCCAGCATTTT.

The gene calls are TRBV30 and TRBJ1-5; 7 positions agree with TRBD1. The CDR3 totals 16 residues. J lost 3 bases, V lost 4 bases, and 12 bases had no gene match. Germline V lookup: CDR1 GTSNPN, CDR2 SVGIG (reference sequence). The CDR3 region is CAWKRFPGQPNQPQHF. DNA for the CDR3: TGTGCCTGGAAACGCTTCCCGGGACAGCCCAATCAGCCCCAGCATTTT.

In DNA form, the CDR3 reads TGCGCCAGCAGCCTCGGGACAGGAAAACCCTCTGGGGCCAACGTCCTGACTTTC. This sequence encodes CASSLGTGKPSGANVLTF. The chain joins TRBV5-1 to TRBJ2-6; 8 nucleotides match TRBD1. This CDR3 has 18 amino acids. The ends lost 4 bases at V and 0 bases at J; junction bases unmatched: 9. Looked up from germline, CDR1 is SGHRS and CDR2 is YFSETQ.

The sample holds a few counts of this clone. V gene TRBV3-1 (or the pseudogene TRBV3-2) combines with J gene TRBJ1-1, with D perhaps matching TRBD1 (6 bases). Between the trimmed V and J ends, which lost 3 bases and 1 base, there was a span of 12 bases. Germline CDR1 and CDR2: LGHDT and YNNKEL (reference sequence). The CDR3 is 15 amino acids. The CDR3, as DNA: TGTGCCAGCAGCCACGCAGGGGTCACGAACACTGAAGCTTTCTTT. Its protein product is CASSHAGVTNTEAFF.

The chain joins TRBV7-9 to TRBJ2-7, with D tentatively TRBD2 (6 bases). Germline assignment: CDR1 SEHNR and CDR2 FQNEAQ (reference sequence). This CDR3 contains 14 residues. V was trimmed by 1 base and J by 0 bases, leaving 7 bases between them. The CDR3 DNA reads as TGTGCCAGCAGCTTAGGCGGGAACTCCTACGAGCAGTACTTC. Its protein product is CASSLGGNSYEQYF.

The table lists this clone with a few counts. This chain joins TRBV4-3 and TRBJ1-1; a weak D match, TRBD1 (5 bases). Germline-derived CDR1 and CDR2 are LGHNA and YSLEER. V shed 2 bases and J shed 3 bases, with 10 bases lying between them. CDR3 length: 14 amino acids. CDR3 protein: CASSQQGSYTEAFF. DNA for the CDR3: TGCGCCAGCAGCCAACAGGGTTCATACACTGAAGCTTTCTTT.

The CDR3 sequence is CSAMRRDTQYF. The CDR3 DNA sequence: TGCAGTGCTATGCGGAGAGATACGCAGTATTTT. The chain couples TRBV20-1 to TRBJ2-3; D is uncertain. CDR1 and CDR2 from the germline V gene are DFQATT and SNEGSKA (reference sequence). The CDR3 has 11 amino acids. Trimming pared 4 bases from V and 5 bases from J, leaving 7 bases between.

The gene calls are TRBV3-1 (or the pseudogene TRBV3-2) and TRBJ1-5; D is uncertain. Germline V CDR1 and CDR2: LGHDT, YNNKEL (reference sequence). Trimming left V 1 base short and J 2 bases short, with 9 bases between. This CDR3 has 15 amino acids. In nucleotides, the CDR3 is TGTGCCAGCAGCCAAGGGAGCAGAGGCAATCAGCCCCAGCATTTT. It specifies CASSQGSRGNQPQHF.

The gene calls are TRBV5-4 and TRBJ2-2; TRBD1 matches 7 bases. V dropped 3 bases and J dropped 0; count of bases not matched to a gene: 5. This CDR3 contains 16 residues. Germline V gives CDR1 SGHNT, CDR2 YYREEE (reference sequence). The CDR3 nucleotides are TGTGCCAGCAGCTCTCGGACAGGAGCGAACACCGGGGAGCTGTTTTTT. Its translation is CASSSRTGANTGELFF. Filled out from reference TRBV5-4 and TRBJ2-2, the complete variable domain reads ETGVTQSPTHLIKTRGQQVTLRCSSQSGHNTVSWYQQALGQGPQFIFQYYREEENGRGNFPPRFSGLQFPNYSSELNVNALELDDSALYLCASSSRTGANTGELFFGEGSRLTVL.

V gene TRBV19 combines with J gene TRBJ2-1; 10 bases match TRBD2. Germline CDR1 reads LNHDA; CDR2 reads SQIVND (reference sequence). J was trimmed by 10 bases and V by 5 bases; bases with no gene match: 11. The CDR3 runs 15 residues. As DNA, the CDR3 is TGTGCCAGTAGTTTACGAGCGGGAGGGCCGGGAGAGCAGTTCTTC. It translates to CASSLRAGGPGEQFF.

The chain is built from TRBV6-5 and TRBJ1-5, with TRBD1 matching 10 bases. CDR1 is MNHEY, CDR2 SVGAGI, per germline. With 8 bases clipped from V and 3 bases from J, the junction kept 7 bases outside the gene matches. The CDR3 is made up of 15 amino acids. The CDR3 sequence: CASSGTGVFNQPQHF. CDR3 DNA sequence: TGTGCCAGCTCCGGGACAGGGGTTTTCAATCAGCCCCAGCATTTT.

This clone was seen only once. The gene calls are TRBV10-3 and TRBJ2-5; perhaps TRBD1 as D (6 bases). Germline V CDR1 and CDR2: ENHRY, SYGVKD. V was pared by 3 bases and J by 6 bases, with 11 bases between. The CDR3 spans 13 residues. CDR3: CAISDLRGKTQYF. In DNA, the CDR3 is TGTGCCATCAGTGACCTCAGGGGCAAGACCCAGTACTTC.

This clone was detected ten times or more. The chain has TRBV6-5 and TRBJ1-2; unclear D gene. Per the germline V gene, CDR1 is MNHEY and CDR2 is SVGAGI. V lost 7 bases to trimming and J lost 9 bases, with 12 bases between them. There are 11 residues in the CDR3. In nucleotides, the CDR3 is TGTGCCAGCATCAATCTTGGGCGCTACACCTTC. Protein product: CASINLGRYTF.

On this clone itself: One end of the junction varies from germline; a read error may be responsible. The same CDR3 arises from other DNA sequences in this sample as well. The CDR3 is CAISESLGQGVPYEQYF. The CDR3 DNA follows: TGTGCCATCAGTGAGTCATTGGGACAGGGAGTTCCCTACGAGCAGTACTTT. The gene calls are TRBV10-3 and TRBJ2-7; TRBD1 matches 9 bases. The V gene's germline CDR1 is ENHRY and CDR2 SYGVKD. The CDR3 is made up of 17 amino acids.

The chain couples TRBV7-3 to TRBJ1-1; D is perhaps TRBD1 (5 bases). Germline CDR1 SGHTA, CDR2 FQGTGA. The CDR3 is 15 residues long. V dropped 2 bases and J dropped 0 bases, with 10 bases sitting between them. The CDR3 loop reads CASSLGQGLNTEAFF. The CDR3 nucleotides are TGTGCCAGCAGCTTAGGTCAGGGTCTGAACACTGAAGCTTTCTTT.

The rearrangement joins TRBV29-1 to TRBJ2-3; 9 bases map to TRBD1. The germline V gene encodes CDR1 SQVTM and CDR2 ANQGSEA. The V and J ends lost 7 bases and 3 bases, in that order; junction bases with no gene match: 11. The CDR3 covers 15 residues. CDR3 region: CSAQHRDRVTDTQYF. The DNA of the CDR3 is TGCAGCGCTCAACACCGGGACAGGGTGACAGATACGCAGTATTTT.

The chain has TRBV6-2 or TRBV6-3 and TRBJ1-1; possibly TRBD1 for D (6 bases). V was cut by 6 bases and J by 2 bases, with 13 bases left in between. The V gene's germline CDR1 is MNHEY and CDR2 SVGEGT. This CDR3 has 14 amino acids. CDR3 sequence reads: CASSTGQLNTEAFF. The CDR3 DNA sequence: TGTGCCAGCAGCACCGGACAGCTAAACACTGAAGCTTTCTTT.